This note documents a single T cell receptor beta chain sequence. Germline CDR1 is SGHAT and CDR2 is FQNNGV. V was cut by 5 bases and J by 4 bases, with 9 bases left in between. CDR3 length equals 12 residues. Per the original methods: Reference gene primer amplification yielded estimated nucleated cell counts. Data came from immunoSEQ multiplex PCR; TCRdb stores just in-frame clones and leaves some out. The V and J calls and clone size are taken from that table; D and trimming were inferred from the DNA. This table has some 200,000 clones, approximately 90% appearing once. This entry is derived from a study of blood T cell repertoires in COVID-19.

Material: peripheral blood. The chain links TRBV11-2 to TRBJ2-7, with D possibly being TRBD1 (6 bases). The sequence came from a man in his sixties or seventies with acute or convalescent COVID-19. The CDR3 DNA reads TGTGCCAGCAGCAACAGGGAGTACGAGCAGTACTTC. It is translated as CASSNREYEQYF.